These 20 T cell receptor beta chains share one sample of origin, sequenced in a study of cytomegalovirus exposure and HLA in healthy donors (dated by TCRdb to 2016 to 2017). Libraries came from the immunoSEQ multiplex PCR assay. For the multiplex PCR, a mixture combining 60 forward primers for TCR Vbeta segments and 13 reverse primers for TCR Jbeta segments was used. Imported from immuneACCESS, the table was reduced by TCRdb to in-frame sequences with V and J called. These copies leave out some clones; in studies compared against another copy, an unresolved V gene accounts for under half, and the cause of the remainder is not known. Present in this sample are approximately 100,000 clones, about 81% of which were seen just once. The ten largest clonotypes hold over 9.5% of the sample. Source material: PBMCs. Receptors were obtained from a man aged 45 to 65 in good health and CMV-seronegative.

This clone was seen only a few times. The V call is TRBV18, the J call TRBJ2-7; D is perhaps TRBD2 (6 bases). Germline CDR1 is KGHSH and CDR2 is LQKENI. Trimming left V 3 bases short and J 2 bases short, with 14 bases between. CDR3 length: 15 residues. The DNA for the CDR3 is TGTGCCAGCTCACCGGGCGGAGGGAATACCTACGAGCAGTACTTC. Protein: CASSPGGGNTYEQYF.

The chain links TRBV19 to TRBJ2-1; D unresolved. This CDR3 contains 12 residues. Germline loops: CDR1 LNHDA, CDR2 SQIVND (reference sequence). The ends were cut back, 3 bases at V and 5 bases at J, with 5 bases in the middle. This CDR3 reads CASSMSNNEQFF. In nucleotides, the CDR3 is TGTGCCAGTAGTATGTCTAACAATGAGCAGTTCTTC.

This clone was observed once. The chain has TRBV7-2 and TRBJ2-1; 9 positions agree with TRBD2. This CDR3 is built from 16 residues. Germline V gives CDR1 SGHTA, CDR2 FQGNSA. V lost 7 bases, J lost 6 bases, and 13 bases stayed unmatched. The CDR3 DNA follows: TGTGCCAGCAACCGGGGGGCGGGAGGGGGCCCCAATGAGCAGTTCTTC. Translated, it gives CASNRGAGGGPNEQFF.

The chain couples TRBV9 to TRBJ2-1, with TRBD2 identical over 12 bases. Looked up from germline, CDR1 is SGDLS and CDR2 is YYNGEE. This CDR3 has 15 amino acids. V was clipped by 2 bases and J by 7 bases; unmatched bases: 4. The CDR3 sequence is CASSVSGTSGNEQFF. The CDR3 DNA sequence: TGTGCCAGCAGCGTGTCCGGGACTAGCGGGAATGAGCAGTTCTTC.

The chain couples TRBV28 to TRBJ1-2; TRBD1 agrees at 10 bases. Germline CDR1 is MDHEN and CDR2 is SYDVKM. The CDR3 has 17 amino acids. The ends lost 3 bases at V and 6 bases at J; junction bases unmatched: 13. This CDR3 reads CASSLGGGQGRSDGYTF. Here the CDR3 DNA reads TGTGCCAGCAGTTTGGGGGGGGGACAGGGGAGGAGTGATGGCTACACCTTC.

The chain joins TRBV9 to TRBJ2-3; TRBD1 agrees at 7 bases. The J segment lost 2 bases and the V segment lost 4 bases, leaving 7 bases of the junction unmatched. Germline assignment: CDR1 SGDLS and CDR2 YYNGEE. This CDR3 has 15 residues. CDR3 DNA sequence: TGTGCCAGCAGCTCGACAGGGCCCCCCACAGATACGCAGTATTTT. This encodes CASSSTGPPTDTQYF.

This rearrangement joins TRBV7-9 to TRBJ1-1, with a tentative D call TRBD1 (6 bases). The CDR3 extends over 14 amino acids. Trimming took off 6 bases at V and 2 bases at J, with 13 bases between the two ends. Germline CDR1 and CDR2: SEHNR and FQNEAQ (reference sequence). Written as DNA, the CDR3 is TGTGCCAGCAGAAAACAGGGTGTAAACACTGAAGCTTTCTTT. Protein sequence: CASRKQGVNTEAFF.

The chain recombines TRBV28 with TRBJ2-3; TRBD1 matches at 7 bases. Germline lookup yields CDR1 MDHEN and CDR2 SYDVKM. V shed 5 bases and J 2 bases; nucleotides not matched to a gene: 7. The CDR3 spans 15 residues. This CDR3 is CASSPGTATTDTQYF. DNA of the CDR3: TGTGCCAGCAGTCCCGGGACAGCGACCACAGATACGCAGTATTTT.

The gene calls are TRBV5-4 and TRBJ2-3; no clear D gene. Germline V gene sequence: CDR1 SGHNT, CDR2 YYREEE (reference sequence). The V end was cut by 4 bases, the J end by 2 bases, with 8 bases between. The CDR3 is 13 amino acids. This CDR3 reads CASSLTYTDTQYF. As DNA, the CDR3 is TGTGCCAGCAGCCTCACCTACACAGATACGCAGTATTTT.

V and J are TRBV16 and TRBJ1-4; TRBD1 aligns across 7 bases. With 0 bases clipped from V and 8 bases from J, the junction kept 6 bases outside the gene matches. Germline assignment: CDR1 KGHSY and CDR2 FQNENV. There are 15 residues in the CDR3. The CDR3 region is CASSQSTGDWEKLFF. The CDR3 nucleotides read TGTGCCAGCAGCCAATCTACAGGGGACTGGGAAAAACTGTTTTTT.

V is TRBV6-1 and J is TRBJ2-7, with D tentatively TRBD1 (5 bases). The CDR3 extends over 15 amino acids. V lost 4 bases and J 0 bases, leaving 13 bases between the germline ends. CDR1 is MNHNS and CDR2 is SASEGT in the germline V gene. The CDR3 sequence: CASSGQRYSSYEQYF. The CDR3 region has the DNA TGTGCCAGCAGTGGACAGAGATATAGCTCCTACGAGCAGTACTTC.

The chain is built from TRBV27 and TRBJ1-4, with TRBD1 matching over 7 bases. Losses at the gene ends were 5 bases for V and 6 bases for J; bases not matched to a gene: 9. Germline V CDR1 and CDR2: MNHEY, SMNVEV (reference sequence). The CDR3 is 15 residues long. This CDR3 reads CASSLQGWRDEKLFF. CDR3 nucleotide sequence: TGTGCCAGCAGTCTACAGGGGTGGAGAGATGAAAAACTGTTTTTT.

The chain carries TRBV5-6 and TRBJ2-5; D gene ambiguous. The J call may be in error: the DNA end matches TRBJ2-7 better. The CDR3 covers 14 residues. Germline V gives CDR1 SGHDT, CDR2 YYEEEE. CDR3 sequence reads: CASSLVGQAYEQYF. Here the CDR3 DNA reads TGTGCCAGCAGCTTGGTCGGTCAGGCCTACGAGCAGTACTTC.

V usage is TRBV14 and J usage is TRBJ1-4; 8 bases are a match to TRBD1. The germline V gene has CDR1 SGHDN and CDR2 FVKESK. J was trimmed by 13 bases and V by 2 bases; bases with no gene match: 6. CDR3 length: 13 amino acids. Here the CDR3 reads CASSQQGALRLFF. CDR3 coding DNA: TGTGCCAGCAGCCAACAGGGGGCTTTACGACTGTTTTTT.

The genes are TRBV30 and TRBJ1-3; TRBD1 matches at 7 bases. Germline V gene data show CDR1 as GTSNPN and CDR2 as SVGIG (reference sequence). The CDR3 is made up of 13 amino acids. Trimming took 5 bases from V and 4 from J; bases not matched to a gene: 5. Written as DNA, the CDR3 is TGTGCCTGGGGGGGGACAGCAGGAAACACCATATATTTT. Protein: CAWGGTAGNTIYF.

This clone was recorded a few times. The chain has TRBV28 and TRBJ2-7; 9 positions match TRBD1. The CDR3 extends over 18 amino acids. Germline CDR1 and CDR2: MDHEN and SYDVKM. With V trimmed by 2 bases and J by 0 bases, 11 bases remained unmatched. This CDR3 is CASSLKDRGWVRSYEQYF. CDR3 nucleotide sequence: TGTGCCAGCAGTTTAAAGGACAGGGGATGGGTACGCTCCTACGAGCAGTACTTC.

This chain uses TRBV29-1 with TRBJ1-2; perhaps TRBD1 as D (6 bases). The CDR3 totals 14 residues. The V gene lost 0 bases and the J gene lost 5 bases, with 13 bases spanning the gap. CDR1 SQVTM and CDR2 ANQGSEA come from the germline V gene. The CDR3 sequence is CSVEDRDRSYGYTF. The CDR3 DNA sequence: TGCAGCGTTGAAGATCGAGACAGGAGTTATGGCTACACCTTC. Filled out from reference TRBV29-1 and TRBJ1-2, the complete variable domain reads SAVISQKPSRDICQRGTSLTIQCQVDSQVTMMFWYRQQPGQSLTLIATANQGSEATYESGFVIDKFPISRPNLTFSTLTVSNMSPEDSSIYLCSVEDRDRSYGYTFGSGTRLTVV.

In this sample, this clone turned up many times. The J gene is TRBJ2-3, the V gene TRBV2, with TRBD2 identical over 9 bases. V trimming: 3 bases; J trimming: 0 bases; junction bases outside the gene matches: 7. Germline lookup yields CDR1 SNHLY and CDR2 FYNNEI. This CDR3 is built from 17 residues. The CDR3 sequence is CASSEVAGETSTDTQYF. The DNA for the CDR3 is TGTGCCAGCAGTGAGGTAGCGGGGGAGACTAGCACAGATACGCAGTATTTT.

The gene calls are TRBV9 and TRBJ1-1; the match to TRBD1 covers 8 bases. This CDR3 is built from 17 residues. Germline-derived CDR1 and CDR2 are SGDLS and YYNGEE. The ends lost 4 bases at V and 5 bases at J; junction bases unmatched: 16. CDR3 region: CASSYSTGALRVTEAFF. The CDR3 nucleotides read TGTGCCAGCAGCTATTCGACAGGGGCCCTAAGGGTGACTGAAGCTTTCTTT.

This chain links TRBV6-1 with TRBJ1-2, with TRBD1 matching over 7 bases. CDR1 is MNHNS and CDR2 is SASEGT in the germline V gene. The CDR3 runs 14 residues. The V and J ends lost 6 bases and 4 bases, in that order; junction bases with no gene match: 8. CDR3 bases: TGTGCCAGCAGCTCCATGGGACAGATCTATGGCTACACCTTC. Translating it yields CASSSMGQIYGYTF.